This T cell receptor beta chain emerged from a study of identical twins. Regarding the study as a whole: Cross-sectional statistics, not tracking of the same donors, supported the conclusions.

Unique molecular identifiers were in the cDNA, with template-switch universal primer binding. MiXCR, run by TCRdb on the 5' RACE reads, gives a single entry per CDR3 protein. The sample yields 700,000 or so distinct CDR3 sequences, about 20% seen once. This clonotype is medium-sized (0.01 to 0.1%). Its antigen is not known. Trimming left V 4 bases short and J 8 bases short, with 16 bases between. Germline V gives CDR1 SGHRS, CDR2 YFSETQ. The CDR3 is 13 residues long. Separately, the same data were catalogued under a study of T cells expressing NK-cell markers. As that report states: Of CD8+ T cells, about 1.0-8% belonged to dominant NKG2C+ clonotypes in roughly 6 donors.

The V gene is TRBV5-1, the J gene TRBJ2-7, with a tentative D call TRBD1 (6 bases). The clonotype was recovered from a woman aged 18-29 years in good health. Input material: PBMCs. Here the CDR3 reads CASSPFSGEQQYF. The CDR3 DNA reads TGCGCCAGCAGCCCCTTTTCAGGGGAACAGCAGTACTTC.